Following are 4 T cell receptor beta chains from one sample sequenced in a study of PD-L1 blockade in urothelial cancer (dated by TCRdb to 2017 to 2019). Receptor amplification or capture employed the immunoSEQ multiplex PCR assay. TCRdb took over this immuneACCESS table, retaining in-frame rearrangements with V and J assigned. Such tables are incomplete; in checked studies, under half of the missing clones stem from an unresolved V gene, and the remainder is unexplained. Here the sample has approximately 51,000 clones; around 84% occur a single time. Jointly, the top ten make up about 20% of the sample. What the time point label conveys for this sample: pretreatment peripheral blood. Source: PBMCs, taken around atezolizumab (anti-PD-L1) treatment. Receptors were obtained from a man aged 55 to 70 with urothelial cancer.

The rearrangement uses TRBV5-1 and TRBJ2-1; 7 bases agree with TRBD2. Unmatched junction bases numbered 7, after V lost 0 bases and J lost 4 bases. The CDR3 consists of 16 residues. Germline CDR1 and CDR2: SGHRS and YFSETQ. CDR3 sequence reads: CASSLGELAAYNEQFF. For the CDR3, the DNA is TGCGCCAGCAGCTTGGGTGAGCTAGCGGCTTACAATGAGCAGTTCTTC.

V is TRBV9 and J is TRBJ1-3; 10 bases map to TRBD1. The germline V gene encodes CDR1 SGDLS and CDR2 YYNGEE. Trimming removed 4 bases from V and 4 bases from J; junction bases left unmatched: 11. The CDR3 totals 17 residues. CDR3 bases: TGTGCCAGCAGCTCCGGGAGGGACAGGGGCAGGGGAAACACCATATATTTT. It is translated as CASSSGRDRGRGNTIYF. The full variable domain, with the rest looked up from reference TRBV9 and TRBJ1-3, is DSGVTQTPKHLITATGQRVTLRCSPRSGDLSVYWYQQSLDQGLQFLIQYYNGEERAKGNILERFSAQQFPDLHSELNLSSLELGDSALYFCASSSGRDRGRGNTIYFGEGSWLTVV.

The chain joins TRBV6-1 to TRBJ2-7, with 7 positions matching TRBD1. CDR1 is MNHNS, CDR2 SASEGT, per germline. CDR3 length: 14 amino acids. Trimming at V came to 6 bases and at J to 9 bases, leaving 14 bases not matched to a gene. The CDR3 spells CASRGGRPVFGQYF. DNA of the CDR3: TGTGCCAGCAGAGGGGGCCGTCCAGTTTTTGGGCAGTACTTC.

This clone appeared a single time. The chain is built from TRBV7-2 and TRBJ2-5; 10 bases are a match to TRBD2. CDR1 SGHTA and CDR2 FQGNSA come from the germline V gene. This CDR3 comprises 15 residues. The V and J ends lost 5 bases and 4 bases, in that order; junction bases with no gene match: 7. In DNA, the CDR3 is TGTGCCAGCAGCACTTTAGCGGGGGGAGGAGAGACCCAGTACTTC. Its translation: CASSTLAGGGETQYF.